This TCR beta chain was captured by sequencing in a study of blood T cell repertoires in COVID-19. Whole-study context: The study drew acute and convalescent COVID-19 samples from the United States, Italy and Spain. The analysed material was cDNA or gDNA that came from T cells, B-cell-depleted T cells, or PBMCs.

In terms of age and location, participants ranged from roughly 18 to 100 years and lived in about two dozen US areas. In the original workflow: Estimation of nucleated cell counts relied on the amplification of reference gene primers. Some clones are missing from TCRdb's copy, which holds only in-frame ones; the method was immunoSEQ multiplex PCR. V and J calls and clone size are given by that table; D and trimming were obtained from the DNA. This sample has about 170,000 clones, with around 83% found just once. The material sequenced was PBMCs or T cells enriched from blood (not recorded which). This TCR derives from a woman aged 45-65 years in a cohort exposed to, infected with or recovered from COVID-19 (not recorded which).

CDR3 amino acids: CASSQAVVQETQYF. CDR3 nucleotides: TGCGCCAGCAGCCAAGCGGTGGTCCAAGAGACCCAGTACTTC. J is TRBJ2-5 and V is TRBV4-3; no clear D. The CDR3 is made up of 14 amino acids. The germline gives CDR1 LGHNA, CDR2 YSLEER. V was trimmed by 1 base and J by 1 base, leaving 7 bases between them.